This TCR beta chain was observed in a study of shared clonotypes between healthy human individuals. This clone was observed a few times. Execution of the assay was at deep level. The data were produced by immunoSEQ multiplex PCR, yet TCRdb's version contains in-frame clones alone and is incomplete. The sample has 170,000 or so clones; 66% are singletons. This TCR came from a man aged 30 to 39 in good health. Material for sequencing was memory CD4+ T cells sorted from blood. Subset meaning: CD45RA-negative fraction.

CDR3 nucleotide sequence: TGTGCCAGCAGTTACGACAGGGCCGACCTGTTCGGAAAACTGTTTTTT. Amino acid sequence: CASSYDRADLFGKLFF. The V call is TRBV6-5, the J call TRBJ1-4; 7 bases match TRBD1. J was trimmed by 10 bases and V by 2 bases; bases with no gene match: 13. CDR1 is MNHEY and CDR2 is SVGAGI in the germline V gene. CDR3 size: 16 residues.